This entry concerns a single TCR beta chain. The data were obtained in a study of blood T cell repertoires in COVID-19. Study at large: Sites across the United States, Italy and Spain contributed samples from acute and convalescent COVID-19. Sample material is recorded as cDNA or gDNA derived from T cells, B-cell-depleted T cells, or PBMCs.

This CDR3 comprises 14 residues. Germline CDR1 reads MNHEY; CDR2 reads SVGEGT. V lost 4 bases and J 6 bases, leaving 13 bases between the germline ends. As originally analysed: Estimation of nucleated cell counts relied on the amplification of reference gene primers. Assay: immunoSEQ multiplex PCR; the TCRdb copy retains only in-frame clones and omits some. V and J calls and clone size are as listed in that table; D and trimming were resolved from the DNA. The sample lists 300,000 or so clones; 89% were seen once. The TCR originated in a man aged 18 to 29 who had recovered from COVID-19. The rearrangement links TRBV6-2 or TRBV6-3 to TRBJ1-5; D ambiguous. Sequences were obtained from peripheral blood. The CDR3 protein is CASSFPPLIQPQHF. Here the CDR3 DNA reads TGTGCCAGCAGTTTCCCCCCCTTAATTCAGCCCCAGCATTTT.